Listed below are T cell receptor beta chains from one sample, sequenced in a study of cytomegalovirus exposure and HLA in healthy donors. Profiling relied on immunoSEQ multiplex PCR, and the TCRdb table lists in-frame clones only, not all of them. The sample yields approximately 170,000 clones, roughly 71% seen once. Specimen: PBMCs. The receptors here all came from a male donor in good health and CMV-seropositive. The CDR3 runs from the conserved cysteine through the conserved F or W. Fields, in order: V gene, J gene, CDR3 protein.

v_call: TRBV6-5
j_call: TRBJ2-4
cdr3_aa: CASSGDREQNIQYF

v_call: TRBV2
j_call: TRBJ1-1
cdr3_aa: CASHIGLLGGEAFF

v_call: TRBV5-1
j_call: TRBJ2-3
cdr3_aa: CASSLGGGDTDTQYF

v_call: TRBV27
j_call: TRBJ2-7
cdr3_aa: CASSARTGTGASRWEQYF

v_call: TRBV13
j_call: TRBJ2-7
cdr3_aa: CASSLRSSYEQYF

v_call: TRBV6-5
j_call: TRBJ2-3
cdr3_aa: CASSSLDSIRTDTQYF

v_call: TRBV29-1
j_call: TRBJ1-4
cdr3_aa: CSVGTEALATNEKLFF

v_call: TRBV5-1
j_call: TRBJ2-1
cdr3_aa: CASSLEGTSGVEQFF

v_call: TRBV9
j_call: TRBJ1-6
cdr3_aa: CASTGGGYNSPLHF

v_call: TRBV30
j_call: TRBJ2-7
cdr3_aa: CAWKEGSSSSSYEQYF

v_call: TRBV25-1
j_call: TRBJ1-6
cdr3_aa: CASSEGPSSSPLHF

v_call: TRBV4-3
j_call: TRBJ1-3
cdr3_aa: CASSQGDRNTIYF

v_call: TRBV30
j_call: TRBJ1-5
cdr3_aa: CAWSSLPRNQPQHF

v_call: TRBV7-6
j_call: TRBJ1-3
cdr3_aa: CASSFTSPGFRSGNTIYF

v_call: TRBV19
j_call: TRBJ2-7
cdr3_aa: CASSIGGYEQYF

v_call: TRBV30
j_call: TRBJ2-3
cdr3_aa: CASQAGGSDTQYF

v_call: TRBV6-5
j_call: TRBJ2-2
cdr3_aa: CASSSNRQGRTGELFF

v_call: TRBV11-3
j_call: TRBJ2-1
cdr3_aa: CASSLGLGEQFF

v_call: TRBV5-1
j_call: TRBJ1-1
cdr3_aa: CASSLRTGGGTEAFF

v_call: TRBV11-1
j_call: TRBJ2-7
cdr3_aa: CASSSPGWDYEQYF

v_call: TRBV9
j_call: TRBJ1-5
cdr3_aa: CASSLGGGNQPQHF

v_call: TRBV7-9
j_call: TRBJ2-4
cdr3_aa: CASTSLLAKNIQYF

v_call: TRBV5-1
j_call: TRBJ1-1
cdr3_aa: CASSAQGATPSAFF

v_call: TRBV6-6
j_call: TRBJ1-2
cdr3_aa: CASTPVPSYGYTF

v_call: TRBV7-9
j_call: TRBJ2-3
cdr3_aa: CASSAGTQYF

v_call: TRBV5-6
j_call: TRBJ1-2
cdr3_aa: CASSLGRGLVGYTF

v_call: TRBV4-2
j_call: TRBJ1-2
cdr3_aa: CASSQDGARGQFNYGYTF

v_call: TRBV27
j_call: TRBJ2-1
cdr3_aa: CASSVPGLAGGSYNEQFF

v_call: TRBV30
j_call: TRBJ1-4
cdr3_aa: CAWSTPSTGTNEKLFF

v_call: TRBV7-9
j_call: TRBJ2-6
cdr3_aa: CASSLTGTGANVLTF

v_call: TRBV7-8
j_call: TRBJ1-6
cdr3_aa: CASSPRTGNSPLHF

v_call: TRBV19
j_call: TRBJ1-1
cdr3_aa: CASSIRGGGTANKEAFF

v_call: TRBV19
j_call: TRBJ1-2
cdr3_aa: CASSTPGYSNYGYTF

v_call: TRBV15
j_call: TRBJ1-6
cdr3_aa: CATSRKTTGGNSPLHF

v_call: TRBV27
j_call: TRBJ2-7
cdr3_aa: CASNPRGGPYEQYF

v_call: TRBV4-2
j_call: TRBJ2-7
cdr3_aa: CASSQEAPVQYF

v_call: TRBV27
j_call: TRBJ1-1
cdr3_aa: CASSFATGWNTEAFF

v_call: TRBV7-2
j_call: TRBJ2-7
cdr3_aa: CASSLVTGTYEQYF

v_call: TRBV5-4
j_call: TRBJ2-3
cdr3_aa: CASSMRAGETDTQYF

v_call: TRBV12-5
j_call: TRBJ2-7
cdr3_aa: CASGFAGSIATPYEQYF

v_call: TRBV7-8
j_call: TRBJ2-5
cdr3_aa: CASSLGAGAQYF